Shown below are 15 T cell receptor beta chains from a single sample sequenced in a study of shared clonotypes between healthy human individuals. Here immunoSEQ multiplex PCR was the method, and the copy in TCRdb shows in-frame clones only, minus some. The top ten hold around 0.45% of the sample, which has about 1.5 million clones, around 98% seen once. Material: naive CD4+ T cells sorted from blood. Subset: CD45RA+ positively selected. The receptors come from a man younger than 40 in good health.

This clone was counted once. Because the CDR3 is missing its conserved closing phenylalanine or tryptophan, this is likely a read error. It is unclear where the CDR3 begins or ends on the DNA, so no DNA is shown, and the CDR3 is as TCRdb lists it. The chain joins TRBV28 to TRBJ1-1. Germline CDR1 and CDR2: MDHEN and SYDVKM. The CDR3 extends over 13 residues, inclusive of both ends. CDR3: CASSFSVAGLRDS.

The chain employs TRBV11-2 and TRBJ2-7; D not certain. V gave up 0 bases and J gave up 3 bases, with 12 bases separating them. Germline CDR1 reads SGHAT; CDR2 reads FQNNGV. The CDR3 is 15 amino acids. CDR3 sequence (DNA): TGTGCCAGCAGCTTAGATATTAGCCTTCACTACGAGCAGTACTTC. It specifies CASSLDISLHYEQYF.

The chain recombines TRBV30 with TRBJ2-2; 9 nucleotides align to TRBD2. V was pared by 4 bases and J by 5 bases, with 11 bases of the junction left unmatched. Germline loops: CDR1 GTSNPN, CDR2 SVGIG (reference sequence). The CDR3 contains 16 residues. The CDR3 sequence is CAWTGPIAGVTGELFF. As DNA, the CDR3 is TGTGCCTGGACCGGGCCAATAGCGGGAGTGACCGGGGAGCTGTTTTTT. Using reference TRBV30 and TRBJ2-2 for the parts outside the CDR3, the full variable domain is SQTIHQWPATLVQPVGSPLSLECTVEGTSNPNLYWYRQAAGRGLQLLFYSVGIGQISSEVPQNLSASRPQDRQFILSSKKLLLSDSGFYLCAWTGPIAGVTGELFFGEGSRLTVL.

Points on this clone: Other DNA sequences from this sample encode an identical CDR3 as well. V and J are TRBV4-1 and TRBJ1-5, with D unclear. The CDR3 is 14 residues long. V lost 0 bases, J lost 1 base, and 4 bases lay in between. The germline V gene encodes CDR1 MGHRA and CDR2 YSYEKL. CDR3 coding DNA: TGCGCCAGCAGCCAAGATCCAAGCAATCAGCCCCAGCATTTT. It translates to CASSQDPSNQPQHF.

This chain connects TRBV5-1 to TRBJ2-7; tentative D call: TRBD2 (6 bases). V was shortened by 1 base and J by 2 bases, with 19 bases between the two germline ends. This CDR3 spans 17 amino acids. Germline CDR1 SGHRS, CDR2 YFSETQ. The CDR3 DNA follows: TGCGCCAGCAGCTTGTCAGCCCTAGCGAACAATCCCTACGAGCAGTACTTC. Translating gives CASSLSALANNPYEQYF.

The chain employs TRBV25-1 and TRBJ2-1, with D unclear. CDR3 length: 15 residues. Deletions cut 3 bases from V and 8 bases from J, with 17 bases between. The germline CDR1 and CDR2 sequences are MGHDK and SYGVNS. The CDR3 nucleotides read TGTGCCAGCAGTGACCCGGCCTCCGGGTCCCATGAGCAGTTCTTC. Amino acid sequence: CASSDPASGSHEQFF.

The rearrangement joins TRBV7-3 to TRBJ2-7, with TRBD2 matching 11 bases. The CDR3 sequence is 14 residues long. Germline V gene data show CDR1 as SGHTA and CDR2 as FQGTGA. J was trimmed by 6 bases and V by 5 bases; bases with no gene match: 6. CDR3 DNA sequence: TGTGCCAGCAGCCAGGGGACTAGCGGATCCGAGCAGTACTTC. It encodes CASSQGTSGSEQYF.

This clone was detected once. CDR3 bases: TGTGCCAGTATGGGCCTCACAGATACGCAGTATTTT. Translated: CASMGLTDTQYF. This chain links TRBV19 with TRBJ2-3; the D is unclear. In germline, CDR1 is LNHDA, CDR2 SQIVND (reference sequence). Trimming removed 7 bases from V and 2 bases from J, with 7 bases in between. The CDR3 has 12 residues.

The V and J genes are TRBV7-8 and TRBJ1-5, with D maybe TRBD1 (6 bases). The germline V and J ends were trimmed by 1 base and 3 bases, with 7 bases remaining between them. CDR3 length equals 14 residues. CDR1 SGHVS and CDR2 FQNEAQ come from the germline V gene. As DNA, the CDR3 is TGTGCCAGCAGCTTAGACAGGGTCAATCAGCCCCAGCATTTT. It is translated as CASSLDRVNQPQHF.

J is TRBJ1-5 and V is TRBV4-3; 7 nucleotides align to TRBD1. The V gene end was trimmed by 0 bases and the J gene end by 5 bases; junction bases not matched to a gene: 10. Germline values: CDR1 LGHNA, CDR2 YSLEER. The CDR3 sequence is 17 residues long. The chain's CDR3 is CASSQDVDRVQDQPQHF. CDR3 bases: TGCGCCAGCAGCCAAGACGTCGACAGGGTCCAGGATCAGCCCCAGCATTTT.

In regard to this clone: Sequence at one end of the junction differs from germline and may be a read error. This chain joins TRBV18 and TRBJ1-3; no clear D gene. The CDR3 extends over 17 amino acids. CDR1 and CDR2 from the germline V gene are KGHSH and LQKENI. The CDR3 spells CASSPLDPFSSGHTIYF. The DNA of the CDR3 is TGTGCCAGCTCACCCTTGGATCCCTTCTCCTCTGGACACACCATATATTTT.

The rearrangement joins TRBV29-1 to TRBJ1-2; D ambiguous. V lost 4 bases and J lost 4, with 7 bases in between. Per the germline V gene, CDR1 is SQVTM and CDR2 is ANQGSEA. The CDR3 runs 11 residues. CDR3 bases: TGCAGCGTTGTTGGGCCCTATGGCTACACCTTC. It is translated as CSVVGPYGYTF.

Remarks on this clone: Other DNA sequences of this sample code for an identical CDR3. The chain has TRBV28 and TRBJ2-7; D uncertain. Trimming shortened V by 6 bases and J by 4 bases, and 10 bases separated the two germline ends. CDR1 and CDR2 (germline): MDHEN, SYDVKM. The CDR3 consists of 12 residues. This CDR3 is CASSSVGYEQYF. CDR3 DNA sequence: TGTGCCAGCAGCTCAGTTGGGTACGAGCAGTACTTC.

The chain couples TRBV5-1 to TRBJ1-4; TRBD1 is a possible D gene (5 bases). The CDR3 runs 15 residues. V was shortened by 0 bases and J by 7 bases, with 13 bases between the two germline ends. CDR1 and CDR2 from the germline V gene are SGHRS and YFSETQ. DNA for the CDR3: TGCGCCAGCAGCTTGGCCCCGGGGCCAAGTGAAAAACTGTTTTTT. It yields the protein CASSLAPGPSEKLFF.

This clone was counted once. The V call is TRBV5-1, the J call TRBJ2-2, with D unclear. Deletions cut 0 bases from V and 6 bases from J, with 12 bases between. CDR3 length: 15 amino acids. CDR1 is SGHRS and CDR2 is YFSETQ in the germline V gene. The CDR3 bases are TGCGCCAGCAGCTTGGGTTTAACAGTTCCCGGGGAGCTGTTTTTT. This encodes CASSLGLTVPGELFF.